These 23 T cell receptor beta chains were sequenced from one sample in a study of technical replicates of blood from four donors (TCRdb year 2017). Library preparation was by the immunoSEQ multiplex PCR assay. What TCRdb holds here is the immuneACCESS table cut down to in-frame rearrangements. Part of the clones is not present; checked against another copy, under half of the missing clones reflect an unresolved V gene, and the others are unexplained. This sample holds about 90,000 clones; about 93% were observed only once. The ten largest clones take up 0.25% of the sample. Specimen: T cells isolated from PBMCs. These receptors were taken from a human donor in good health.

Here the CDR3 reads CASGPWPEQYF. The CDR3 DNA reads as TGTGCCAGCGGCCCGTGGCCCGAGCAGTACTTC. The chain joins TRBV27 to TRBJ2-7; D not certain. The germline gives CDR1 MNHEY, CDR2 SMNVEV (reference sequence). CDR3 length: 11 residues. Deletions cut 8 bases from V and 6 bases from J, with 11 bases between.

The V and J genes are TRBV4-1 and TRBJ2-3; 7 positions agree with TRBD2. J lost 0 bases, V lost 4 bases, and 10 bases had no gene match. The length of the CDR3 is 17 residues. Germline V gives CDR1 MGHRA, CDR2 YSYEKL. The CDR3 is CASSPGRAGVSTDTQYF. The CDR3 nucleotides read TGCGCCAGCAGCCCCGGCAGGGCGGGGGTTAGCACAGATACGCAGTATTTT.

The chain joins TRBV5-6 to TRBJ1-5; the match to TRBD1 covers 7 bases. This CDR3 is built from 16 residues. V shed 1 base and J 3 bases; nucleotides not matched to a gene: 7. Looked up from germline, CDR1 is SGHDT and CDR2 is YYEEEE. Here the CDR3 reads CASSLFGTEINQPQHF. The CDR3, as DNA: TGTGCCAGCAGCTTGTTCGGGACAGAGATCAATCAGCCCCAGCATTTT.

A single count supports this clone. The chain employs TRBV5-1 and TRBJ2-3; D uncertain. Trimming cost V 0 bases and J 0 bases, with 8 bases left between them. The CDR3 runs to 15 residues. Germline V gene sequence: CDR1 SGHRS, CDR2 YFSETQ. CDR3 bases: TGCGCCAGCAGCTTGGGCCAGGTGAGCACAGATACGCAGTATTTT. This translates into CASSLGQVSTDTQYF.

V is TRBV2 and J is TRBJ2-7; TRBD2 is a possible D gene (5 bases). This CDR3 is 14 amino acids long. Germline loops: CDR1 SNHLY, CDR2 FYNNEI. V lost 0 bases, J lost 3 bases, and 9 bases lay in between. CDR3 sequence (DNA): TGTGCCAGCAGTGAAGCGCTTCGGGGCTACGAGCAGTACTTC. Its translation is CASSEALRGYEQYF.

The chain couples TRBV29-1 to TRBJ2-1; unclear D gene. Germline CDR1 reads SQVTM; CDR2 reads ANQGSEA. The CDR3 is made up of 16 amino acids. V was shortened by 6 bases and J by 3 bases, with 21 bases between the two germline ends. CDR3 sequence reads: CSVSPRAKEVYNEQFF. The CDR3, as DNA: TGCAGCGTGTCTCCCAGAGCGAAAGAGGTCTACAATGAGCAGTTCTTC.

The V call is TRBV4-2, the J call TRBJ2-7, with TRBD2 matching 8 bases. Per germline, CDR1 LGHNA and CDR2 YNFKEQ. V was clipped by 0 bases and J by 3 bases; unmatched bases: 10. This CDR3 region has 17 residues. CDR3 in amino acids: CASSQDALAGGGYEQYF. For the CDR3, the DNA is TGTGCCAGCAGCCAAGATGCCCTCGCGGGAGGTGGCTACGAGCAGTACTTC.

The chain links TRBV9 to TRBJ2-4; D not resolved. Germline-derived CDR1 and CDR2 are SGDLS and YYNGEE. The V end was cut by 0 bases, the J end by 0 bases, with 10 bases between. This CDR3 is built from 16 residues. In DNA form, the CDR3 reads TGTGCCAGCAGCGTAGGGGTAGCCCTAGCCAAAAACATTCAGTACTTC. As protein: CASSVGVALAKNIQYF.

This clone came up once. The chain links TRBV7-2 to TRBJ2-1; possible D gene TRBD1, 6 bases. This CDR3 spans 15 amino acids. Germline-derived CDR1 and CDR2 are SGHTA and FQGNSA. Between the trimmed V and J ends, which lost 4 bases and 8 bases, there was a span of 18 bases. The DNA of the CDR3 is TGTGCCAGCAGCTCCTTCTTACCACAGGGCCATGAGCAGTTCTTC. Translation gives CASSSFLPQGHEQFF.

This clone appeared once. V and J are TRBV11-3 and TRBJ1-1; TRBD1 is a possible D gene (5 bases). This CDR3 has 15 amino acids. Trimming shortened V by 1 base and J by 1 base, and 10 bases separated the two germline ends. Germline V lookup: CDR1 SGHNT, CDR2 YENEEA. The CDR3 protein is CASSLVDGGNTEAFF. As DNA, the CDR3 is TGTGCCAGCAGCTTAGTTGACGGGGGGAACACTGAAGCTTTCTTT.

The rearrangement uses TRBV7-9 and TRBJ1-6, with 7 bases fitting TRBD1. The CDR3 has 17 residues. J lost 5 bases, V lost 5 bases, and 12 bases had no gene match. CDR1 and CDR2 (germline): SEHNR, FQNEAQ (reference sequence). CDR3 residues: CASSRHRGVSNNSPLHF. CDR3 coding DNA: TGTGCCAGCAGCCGACACAGGGGTGTAAGCAATAATTCACCCCTCCACTTT.

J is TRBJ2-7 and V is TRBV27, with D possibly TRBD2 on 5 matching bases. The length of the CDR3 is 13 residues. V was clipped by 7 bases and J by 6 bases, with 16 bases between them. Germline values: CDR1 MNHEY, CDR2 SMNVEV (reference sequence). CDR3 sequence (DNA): TGTGCCAGCACACCTTTAAGGGCGGGCGAGCAGTACTTC. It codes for CASTPLRAGEQYF.

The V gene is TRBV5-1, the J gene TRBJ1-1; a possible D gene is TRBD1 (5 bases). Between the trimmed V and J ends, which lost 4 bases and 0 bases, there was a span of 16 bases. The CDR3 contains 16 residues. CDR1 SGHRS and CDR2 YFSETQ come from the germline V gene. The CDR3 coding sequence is TGCGCCAGCAGCATGGGACGTAGGGGCCTGAACACTGAAGCTTTCTTT. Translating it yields CASSMGRRGLNTEAFF.

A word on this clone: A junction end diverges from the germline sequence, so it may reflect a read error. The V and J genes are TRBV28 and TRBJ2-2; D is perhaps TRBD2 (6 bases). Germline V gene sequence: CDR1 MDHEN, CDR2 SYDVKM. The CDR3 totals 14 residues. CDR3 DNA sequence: TGTGCAAGCAGGGCCGGAGGGAGCACCGGGGAGCTGTTTTTT. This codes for CASRAGGSTGELFF.

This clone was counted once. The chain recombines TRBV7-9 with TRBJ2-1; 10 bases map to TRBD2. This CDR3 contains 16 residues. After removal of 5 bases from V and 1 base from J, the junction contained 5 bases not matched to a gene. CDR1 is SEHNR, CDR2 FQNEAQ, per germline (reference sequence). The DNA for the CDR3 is TGTGCCAGCAGCCGTGGACTAGCGGATTCCTACAATGAGCAGTTCTTC. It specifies CASSRGLADSYNEQFF.

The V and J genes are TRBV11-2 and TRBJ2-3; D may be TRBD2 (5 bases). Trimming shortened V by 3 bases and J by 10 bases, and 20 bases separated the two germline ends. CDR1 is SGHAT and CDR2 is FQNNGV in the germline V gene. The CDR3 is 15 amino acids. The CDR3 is CASSFSGGRRVAQYF. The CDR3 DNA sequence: TGTGCCAGCAGCTTTTCTGGAGGAAGGCGGGTTGCGCAGTATTTT.

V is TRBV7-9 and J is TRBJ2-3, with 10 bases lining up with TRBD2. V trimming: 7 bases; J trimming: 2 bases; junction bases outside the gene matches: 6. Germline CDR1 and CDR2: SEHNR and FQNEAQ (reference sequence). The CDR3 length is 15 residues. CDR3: CASTLSGGFTDTQYF. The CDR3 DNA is TGTGCCAGCACCCTTAGCGGGGGGTTCACAGATACGCAGTATTTT.

The CDR3 protein is CASSGRGYSNQPQHF. The CDR3 DNA reads as TGTGCCAGTAGTGGTAGGGGGTATAGCAATCAGCCCCAGCATTTT. V and J are TRBV19 and TRBJ1-5, with D tentatively TRBD1 (6 bases). CDR3 size: 15 residues. Trimming cost V 5 bases and J 0 bases, with 11 bases left between them. Germline loops: CDR1 LNHDA, CDR2 SQIVND (reference sequence).

The CDR3 protein is CASSSWGEISNQPQHF. The CDR3 region has the DNA TGTGCCAGCAGTTCGTGGGGGGAAATTAGCAATCAGCCCCAGCATTTT. The chain employs TRBV28 and TRBJ1-5; maybe TRBD1 (5 bases). The CDR3 is made up of 16 amino acids. Germline V CDR1 and CDR2: MDHEN, SYDVKM. V lost 4 bases and J lost 0, with 13 bases in between.

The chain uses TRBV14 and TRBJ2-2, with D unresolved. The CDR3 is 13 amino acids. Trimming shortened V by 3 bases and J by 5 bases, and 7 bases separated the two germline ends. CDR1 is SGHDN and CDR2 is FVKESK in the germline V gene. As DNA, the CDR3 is TGTGCCAGCAGCCACACTATGACCGGGGAGCTGTTTTTT. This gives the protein CASSHTMTGELFF.

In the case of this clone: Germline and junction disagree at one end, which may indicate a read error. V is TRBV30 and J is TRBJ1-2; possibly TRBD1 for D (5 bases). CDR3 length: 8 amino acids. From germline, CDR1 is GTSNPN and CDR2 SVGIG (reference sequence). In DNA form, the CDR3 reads TGTGCGGGAGGGGCGCCAATCTTC. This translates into CAGGAPIF. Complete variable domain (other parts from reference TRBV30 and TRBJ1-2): SQTIHQWPATLVQPVGSPLSLECTVEGTSNPNLYWYRQAAGRGLQLLFYSVGIGQISSEVPQNLSASRPQDRQFILSSKKLLLSDSGFYLCAGGAPIFGSGTRLTVV.

In DNA, the CDR3 is TGCAGCGATAGCCAACAGGGCCCCCAATTCTTC. Protein sequence: CSDSQQGPQFF. The chain is built from TRBV29-1 and TRBJ2-1; a possible D gene is TRBD1 (6 bases). The CDR3 extends over 11 amino acids. The germline gives CDR1 SQVTM, CDR2 ANQGSEA. Trimming took 7 bases from V and 16 from J, leaving 20 bases between them.

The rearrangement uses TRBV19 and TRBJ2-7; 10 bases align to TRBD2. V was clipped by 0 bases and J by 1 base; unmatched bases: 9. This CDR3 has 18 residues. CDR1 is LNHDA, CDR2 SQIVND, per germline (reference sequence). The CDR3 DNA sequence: TGTGCCAGTAGTATAGAATCCCCCGGGACTAGCGTTTCCTACGAGCAGTACTTC. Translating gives CASSIESPGTSVSYEQYF.